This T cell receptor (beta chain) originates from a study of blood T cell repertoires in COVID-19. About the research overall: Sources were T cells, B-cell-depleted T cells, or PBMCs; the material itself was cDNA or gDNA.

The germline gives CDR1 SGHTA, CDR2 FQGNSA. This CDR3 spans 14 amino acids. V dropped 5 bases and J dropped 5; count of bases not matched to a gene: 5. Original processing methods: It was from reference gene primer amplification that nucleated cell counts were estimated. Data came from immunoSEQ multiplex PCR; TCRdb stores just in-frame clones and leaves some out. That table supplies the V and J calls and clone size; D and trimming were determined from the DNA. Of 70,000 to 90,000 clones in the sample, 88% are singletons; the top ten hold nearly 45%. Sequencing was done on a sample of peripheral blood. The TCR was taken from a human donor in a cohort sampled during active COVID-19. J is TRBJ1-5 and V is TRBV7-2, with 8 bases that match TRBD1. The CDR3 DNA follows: TGTGCCAGCAGCACCCGACAGGGGTATCAGCCCCAGCATTTT. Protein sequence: CASSTRQGYQPQHF.